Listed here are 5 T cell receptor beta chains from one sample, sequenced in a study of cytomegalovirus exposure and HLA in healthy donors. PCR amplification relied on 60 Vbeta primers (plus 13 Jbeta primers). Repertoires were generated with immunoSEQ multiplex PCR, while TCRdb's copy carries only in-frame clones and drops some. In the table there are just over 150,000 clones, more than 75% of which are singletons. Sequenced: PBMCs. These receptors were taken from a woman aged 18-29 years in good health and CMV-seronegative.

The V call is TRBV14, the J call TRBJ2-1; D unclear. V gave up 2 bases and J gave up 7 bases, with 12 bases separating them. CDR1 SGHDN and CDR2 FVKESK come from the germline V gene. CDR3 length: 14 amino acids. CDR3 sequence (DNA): TGTGCCAGCAGCCAATGGGCTGATCGGAATGAGCAGTTCTTC. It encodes CASSQWADRNEQFF.

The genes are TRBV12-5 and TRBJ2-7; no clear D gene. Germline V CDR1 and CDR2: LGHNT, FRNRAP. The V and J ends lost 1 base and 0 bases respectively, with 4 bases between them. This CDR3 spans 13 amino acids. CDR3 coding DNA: TGTGCTAGTGGTTTGGCAGGCTCCTACGAGCAGTACTTC. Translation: CASGLAGSYEQYF.

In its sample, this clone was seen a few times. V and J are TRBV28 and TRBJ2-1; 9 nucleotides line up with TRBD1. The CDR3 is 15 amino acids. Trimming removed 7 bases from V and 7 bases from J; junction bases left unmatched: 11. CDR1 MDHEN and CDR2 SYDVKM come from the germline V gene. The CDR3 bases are TGTGCCAGCACCCCTCAAGGGACAGGGCTTAATGAGCAGTTCTTC. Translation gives CASTPQGTGLNEQFF.

The CDR3 protein is CASSFPPRASGTDPLREQYF. The CDR3 DNA is TGTGCCAGCAGTTTCCCTCCCCGGGCAAGCGGGACCGATCCCTTGCGGGAGCAGTACTTC. The J gene is TRBJ2-7, the V gene TRBV28; 7 bases map to TRBD2. This CDR3 region has 20 residues. Germline V gives CDR1 MDHEN, CDR2 SYDVKM. The J segment lost 7 bases and the V segment lost 3 bases, leaving 27 bases of the junction unmatched.

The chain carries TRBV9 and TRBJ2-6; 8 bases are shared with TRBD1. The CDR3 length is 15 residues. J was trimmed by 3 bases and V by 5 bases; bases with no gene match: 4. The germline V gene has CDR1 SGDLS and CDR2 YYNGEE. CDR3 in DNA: TGTGCCAGCAGTCAGGGGGCGCGTGGGGCCAACGTCCTGACTTTC. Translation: CASSQGARGANVLTF.